These 13 T cell receptor beta chains originate from one sample sequenced in a study of blood T cell repertoires in COVID-19. The method was immunoSEQ multiplex PCR; TCRdb's version includes in-frame clones alone and lacks a portion of them. The profile shows more than 110,000 clones, nearly 80% of them singletons. Specimen: PBMCs or T cells enriched from blood (not recorded which). These receptors all come from a woman in her forties or fifties who had recovered from COVID-19.

The chain links TRBV10-1 to TRBJ1-6; D remains ambiguous. V gave up 3 bases and J gave up 12 bases, with 9 bases separating them. This CDR3 comprises 12 residues. Germline V CDR1 and CDR2: WNHNN, SYGVQD (reference sequence). The CDR3 reads CASSEGLEPLHF. CDR3 in DNA: TGCGCCAGCAGTGAAGGACTCGAACCCCTCCACTTT.

The chain recombines TRBV3-1 (or the pseudogene TRBV3-2) with TRBJ1-1; 8 positions agree with TRBD1. Germline lookup yields CDR1 LGHDT and CDR2 YNNKEL (reference sequence). There are 18 residues in the CDR3. V lost 2 bases to trimming and J lost 0 bases; unmatched junction nucleotides: 11. CDR3 sequence: CASSQKGQGSPLNTEAFF. CDR3 nucleotides: TGTGCCAGCAGCCAAAAAGGACAGGGTTCTCCGCTGAACACTGAAGCTTTCTTT.

The chain employs TRBV7-9 and TRBJ1-5; tentatively, D is TRBD1 (6 bases). V lost 6 bases to trimming and J lost 4 bases, with 13 bases between them. The germline CDR1 and CDR2 sequences are SEHNR and FQNEAQ (reference sequence). The CDR3 is made up of 14 amino acids. The CDR3 DNA is TGTGCCAGCAGGGGGGAAGGGACAAATCAGCCCCAGCATTTT. Its translation: CASRGEGTNQPQHF.

CDR3 nucleotide sequence: TGTGCCAGCAGCTTGGGGGGGACGAGAGACATTCAGTACTTC. Protein sequence: CASSLGGTRDIQYF. The chain links TRBV11-1 to TRBJ2-4, with TRBD2 matching 7 bases. Germline V gene lookup returns CDR1 SGHAT and CDR2 FQDESV (reference sequence). This CDR3 contains 14 residues. V trimming: 3 bases; J trimming: 8 bases; junction bases outside the gene matches: 7.

The V and J genes are TRBV4-1 and TRBJ2-7, with 7 bases matching TRBD1. The junction had 14 bases not matched to a gene; V was cut back by 4 bases and J by 2 bases. The CDR3 loop spans 17 amino acids. From germline, CDR1 is MGHRA and CDR2 YSYEKL. CDR3: CASSLLTGQANPYEQYF. DNA of the CDR3: TGCGCCAGCAGCCTCCTTACAGGACAGGCAAATCCCTACGAGCAGTACTTC.

V usage is TRBV10-1 and J usage is TRBJ1-4, with D hard to call. Germline V gene lookup returns CDR1 WNHNN and CDR2 SYGVQD (reference sequence). Trimming cost V 3 bases and J 10 bases, with 15 bases left between them. The CDR3 contains 14 residues. CDR3 DNA sequence: TGCGCCAGCAGTGAAGCGGGGAACCTCGGAAAACTGTTTTTT. This translates into CASSEAGNLGKLFF.

CDR3 nucleotides: TGTGCCAGCAGCCTCAGGGTCGGGGGAGGTGAAAAACTGTTTTTT. This sequence encodes CASSLRVGGGEKLFF. The chain has TRBV13 and TRBJ1-4; the D gene is possibly TRBD1 (5 bases). CDR1 is PRHDT and CDR2 is FYEKMQ in the germline V gene (reference sequence). The CDR3 extends over 15 amino acids. V lost 5 bases and J lost 7, with 17 bases in between. The complete variable domain, with remaining parts taken from reference TRBV13 and TRBJ1-4, reads AAGVIQSPRHLIKEKRETATLKCYPIPRHDTVYWYQQGPGQDPQFLISFYEKMQSDKGSIPDRFSAQQFSDYHSELNMSSLELGDSALYFCASSLRVGGGEKLFFGSGTQLSVL.

This clone is a singleton in its sample. The gene calls are TRBV9 and TRBJ2-3; 8 positions agree with TRBD2. The CDR3 is 15 residues long. CDR1 SGDLS and CDR2 YYNGEE come from the germline V gene. With V trimmed by 3 bases and J by 3 bases, 6 bases remained unmatched. This CDR3 is CASSGPSGRTDTQYF. The CDR3, as DNA: TGTGCCAGCAGCGGCCCTAGCGGGCGGACAGATACGCAGTATTTT.

V usage is TRBV5-4 and J usage is TRBJ2-5, with 10 nucleotides matching TRBD1. The CDR3 loop spans 14 amino acids. The germline V gene has CDR1 SGHNT and CDR2 YYREEE (reference sequence). V gave up 4 bases and J gave up 4 bases; unmatched junction bases: 4. Here the CDR3 reads CASSQGQGRETQYF. The CDR3 coding sequence is TGTGCCAGCAGCCAGGGACAGGGGAGAGAGACCCAGTACTTC.

V and J are TRBV30 and TRBJ2-7; no firm D call. Deletions cut 3 bases from V and 6 bases from J, with 6 bases between. Germline-derived CDR1 and CDR2 are GTSNPN and SVGIG (reference sequence). The CDR3 spans 10 residues. The CDR3 DNA follows: TGTGCCTGGAGCCGTGTCGAGCAGTACTTC. It encodes CAWSRVEQYF.

The chain carries TRBV6-5 and TRBJ2-7; TRBD2 matches at 7 bases. The CDR3 runs 14 residues. V shed 6 bases and J 8 bases; nucleotides not matched to a gene: 13. CDR1 is MNHEY and CDR2 is SVGAGI in the germline V gene. This CDR3 is CASRRDYATIKQYF. DNA for the CDR3: TGTGCCAGCAGACGGGACTACGCAACTATCAAGCAGTACTTC.

As DNA, the CDR3 is TGTGCCAGCAGCCAAGGGACAGGGTACACTGAAGCTTTCTTT. This translates into CASSQGTGYTEAFF. The rearrangement links TRBV3-1 (or the pseudogene TRBV3-2) to TRBJ1-1; the match to TRBD1 covers 8 bases. V lost 1 base, J lost 3 bases, and 1 base stayed unmatched. The CDR3 covers 14 residues. Germline lookup yields CDR1 LGHDT and CDR2 YNNKEL (reference sequence).

This chain uses TRBV28 with TRBJ1-1, with D unresolved. This CDR3 has 13 amino acids. From germline, CDR1 is MDHEN and CDR2 SYDVKM. V was pared by 6 bases and J by 0 bases, with 8 bases between. CDR3 sequence reads: CASSSLMNTEAFF. The CDR3 nucleotides read TGTGCCAGCAGCAGTTTAATGAACACTGAAGCTTTCTTT. The variable domain in full, with the rest retrieved from reference TRBV28 and TRBJ1-1, is DVKVTQSSRYLVKRTGEKVFLECVQDMDHENMFWYRQDPGLGLRLIYFSYDVKMKEKGDIPEGYSVSREKKERFSLILESASTNQTSMYLCASSSLMNTEAFFGQGTRLTVV.